The rows below give T cell receptor beta chains drawn from one sample of a study of Ad26.COV2.S vaccination and SARS-CoV-2 variants. The table came from immunoSEQ multiplex PCR; TCRdb's copy has only in-frame clones and leaves some out. The data hold hundreds of thousands of clones, with approximately 86% observed a single time. The sequencing here drew on peripheral blood, taken in a trial of Ad26.COV2.S vaccine versus placebo. Source of these receptors: a person between 18 and 65 years old who received the Ad26.COV2.S COVID-19 vaccine or a placebo. Each CDR3 is given with its conserved first and last residue. The D gene is left open where the match is weak. Size values are once, few and many counts, or a class for expanded clones, and some rows have none.

CDR3nt: TGTGCCTGGATCTCTTGGCCGGGGGAGACCCAGTACTTC
CDR3aa: CAWISWPGETQYF
d_gene: -
j_gene: TRBJ2-5
abundance: -
v_gene: TRBV30

CDR3nt: TGTGCCAGCAGCTTAAGTGGGGGAATCACTGAAGCTTTCTTT
CDR3aa: CASSLSGGITEAFF
d_gene: -
j_gene: TRBJ1-1
abundance: -
v_gene: TRBV7-9

CDR3nt: TGTGCCAGCAGCGTAGTGCCCGTTGGGGGCAGTGAGCAGTTCTTC
CDR3aa: CASSVVPVGGSEQFF
d_gene: -
j_gene: TRBJ2-1
abundance: -
v_gene: TRBV9

CDR3nt: TGTGCCTTGGGGTCAGATACGCAGTATTTT
CDR3aa: CALGSDTQYF
d_gene: -
j_gene: TRBJ2-3
abundance: -
v_gene: TRBV30

CDR3nt: TGCGCCAGCAGTCCACAGGGTTACCCCTACGAGCAGTACTTC
CDR3aa: CASSPQGYPYEQYF
d_gene: -
j_gene: TRBJ2-7
abundance: -
v_gene: TRBV5-1

CDR3nt: TGCGCCAGCAGCCAAGATGGCGGCTACGAGCAGTACTTC
CDR3aa: CASSQDGGYEQYF
d_gene: -
j_gene: TRBJ2-7
abundance: -
v_gene: TRBV4-3

CDR3nt: TGTGCCAGCTTCGGACTAGCGGGGGGGCAGGAGCAGTTCTTC
CDR3aa: CASFGLAGGQEQFF
d_gene: TRBD2
j_gene: TRBJ2-1
abundance: -
v_gene: TRBV18

CDR3nt: TGTGCCAGCAGCCGACACAGGGGTGGGTTCAATGAGCAGTTCTTC
CDR3aa: CASSRHRGGFNEQFF
d_gene: TRBD1
j_gene: TRBJ2-1
abundance: -
v_gene: TRBV5-6

CDR3nt: TGTGCCAGCAGCCGTTTTGCGGGTGCCCCGGAACAGTACTTC
CDR3aa: CASSRFAGAPEQYF
d_gene: -
j_gene: TRBJ2-7
abundance: once
v_gene: TRBV11-2

CDR3nt: TGTGCCAGCAGCTTAGGAGGTCAGCCCCAGCATTTT
CDR3aa: CASSLGGQPQHF
d_gene: -
j_gene: TRBJ1-5
abundance: -
v_gene: TRBV7-9

CDR3nt: TGTGCCAGCAGCTTCGTCTCCGGGGAGCAGTTCTTC
CDR3aa: CASSFVSGEQFF
d_gene: -
j_gene: TRBJ2-1
abundance: -
v_gene: TRBV7-8

CDR3nt: TGTGCCAGCAGTTTTTGGCTCAGGGGGCGCGGCGGCACTGAAGCTTTCTTT
CDR3aa: CASSFWLRGRGGTEAFF
d_gene: TRBD1
j_gene: TRBJ1-1
abundance: -
v_gene: TRBV28

CDR3nt: TGTGCCAGCAGCTTAAGCCCAGGGGGAGGCTACACCTTC
CDR3aa: CASSLSPGGGYTF
d_gene: TRBD1
j_gene: TRBJ1-2
abundance: -
v_gene: TRBV7-6

CDR3nt: TGTGCCAGCAGCCACGGGTATGGCTACACCTTC
CDR3aa: CASSHGYGYTF
d_gene: -
j_gene: TRBJ1-2
abundance: -
v_gene: TRBV3-1/TRBV3-2